This T cell receptor delta chain was captured by sequencing in a study of in vitro expanded adult blood gammadelta T cells (dated by TCRdb to the early 2020s). Describing the broader study: Each donor's cells were separately stimulated with HMBPP, zoledronate or AbnobaViscum P, and TRG and TRD CDR3 repertoires were sequenced for every condition. Three subjects were included in the TCR repertoire analysis. The study at large found these results: Every repertoire came from in vitro expanded cultures of healthy donor cells rather than from mistletoe-treated patients.

The library was obtained by 5' RACE. RNA was extracted from 8,000 to 10,000 sorted cells per sample using the RNeasy Micro Kit. Libraries were built by template-switch reverse transcription followed by PCR amplification of the CDR3gamma and CDR3delta regions. Amplicons were sequenced on an Illumina MiSeq with the V2 300 kit, and 150 bp paired-end reads were generated. The original methods were these. FastQC version 0.11.8 was used to assess read quality. Using MiXCR version 3.0.3, reads were aligned to GenBank TRG or TRD reference genes to build the CDR3 sequences. Apart from TRDD assembly using 3 rather than 5 consecutive nucleotides, MiXCR was run with default parameters. VDJtools version 1.2.1 with default settings was used for repertoire analyses, including normalized Shannon-Wiener diversity, clonotype tracking and multidimensional scaling. CDR3 sequences that were out-of-frame or contained stop codons were left out of the analysis. TCRdb called clones afresh from the public reads with CATT; identical DNA rows were later merged. V and J calls and clone size were set by TCRdb, not the authors. This sample lists more than 650 delta-chain clones; around 39% were detected once. Together, the top ten hold around 20% of the sample.

The meaning of the sample's treatment or condition label: aminobisphosphonate causing endogenous IPP accumulation, about 0.91 uM. Before expansion, PBMC were pulsed with 0.9 to 1 uM zoledronate for one day and were then washed three times. Expansion of the cultures lasted about 14 days, and IL-2 was replenished every 3 to 4 days. Following the one-day stimulant pulse, the cells were washed three times and then grown in medium with approximately 100 U/mL IL-2. Before culture, peripheral blood mononuclear cells were isolated using Lymphoprep gradient centrifugation and then cryopreserved in liquid nitrogen. Comments on this clone: Its antigen target is currently unknown. One base away there is no much larger clone; base qualities are not given.

The clonotype comes from an adult in good health. Sequences were derived from gamma-delta T cells from peripheral blood expanded in culture, sampled from an in vitro culture stimulated with zoledronate.

The DNA is as follows: TGTGCCTGTGACAATCTCCGTACTGGGGGAGCTGAGGGAGGAGGGACCGATAAACTCATCTTT. Its protein reads: CACDNLRTGGAEGGGTDKLIF. Recombination joined TRDV2 with TRDJ1; TRDD3 aligns with 9 central bases. V loses 2 bases at its end and J loses 2 bases; junction bases beyond the gene matches: 23. The cysteine opens and the phenylalanine closes a CDR3 of 21 amino acids. Of all the DNA, just the CDR3 is kept, 63 bases in frame from base 1. The germline V gene encodes CDR1 GEAIGNYY and CDR2 EKD.